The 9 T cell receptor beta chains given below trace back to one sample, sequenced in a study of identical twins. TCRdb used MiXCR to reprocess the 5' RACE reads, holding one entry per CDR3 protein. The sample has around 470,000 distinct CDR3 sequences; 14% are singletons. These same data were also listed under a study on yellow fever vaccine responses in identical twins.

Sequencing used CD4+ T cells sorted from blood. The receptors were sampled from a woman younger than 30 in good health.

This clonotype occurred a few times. CDR3 loop: CASSYSSGGWGTDTQYF. DNA of the CDR3: TGTGCCAGCAGTTACTCGAGTGGAGGTTGGGGCACAGATACGCAGTATTTT. The rearrangement links TRBV6-2 or TRBV6-3 to TRBJ2-3, with a weak D call TRBD2 (5 bases). V dropped 0 bases and J dropped 1 base, with 14 bases sitting between them. There are 17 residues in the CDR3. Germline assignment: CDR1 MNHEY and CDR2 SVGEGT.

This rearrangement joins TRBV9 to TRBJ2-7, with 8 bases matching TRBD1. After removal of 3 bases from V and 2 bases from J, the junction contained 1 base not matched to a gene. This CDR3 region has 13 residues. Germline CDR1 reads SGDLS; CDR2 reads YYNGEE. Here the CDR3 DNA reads TGTGCCAGCAGCGGGGACAGGCCCTACGAGCAGTACTTC. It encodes CASSGDRPYEQYF.

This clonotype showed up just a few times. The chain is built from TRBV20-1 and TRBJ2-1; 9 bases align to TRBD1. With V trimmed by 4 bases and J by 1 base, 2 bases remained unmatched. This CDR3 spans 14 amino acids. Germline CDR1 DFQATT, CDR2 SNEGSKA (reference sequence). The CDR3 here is CSAMGQGSYNEQFF. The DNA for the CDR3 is TGCAGTGCTATGGGACAGGGATCCTACAATGAGCAGTTCTTC.

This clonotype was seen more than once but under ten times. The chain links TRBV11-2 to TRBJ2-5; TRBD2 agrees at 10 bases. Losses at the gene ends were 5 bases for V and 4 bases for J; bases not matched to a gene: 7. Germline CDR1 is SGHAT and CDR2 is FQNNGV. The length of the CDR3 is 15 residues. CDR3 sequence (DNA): TGTGCCAGCAGCACACGGACTAGCGGAGCAGAGACCCAGTACTTC. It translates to CASSTRTSGAETQYF.

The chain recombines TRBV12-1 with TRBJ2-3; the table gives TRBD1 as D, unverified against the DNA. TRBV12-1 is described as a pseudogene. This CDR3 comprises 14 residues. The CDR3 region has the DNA TGTGCCAGCGCTTTGAGGGGGCGGACAGATACGCAGTATTTT. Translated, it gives CASALRGRTDTQYF.

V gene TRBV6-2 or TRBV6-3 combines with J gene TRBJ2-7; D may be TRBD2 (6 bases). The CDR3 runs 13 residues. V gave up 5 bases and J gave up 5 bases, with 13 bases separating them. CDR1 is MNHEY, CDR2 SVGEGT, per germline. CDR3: CASSLSGGDEQYF. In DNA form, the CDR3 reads TGTGCCAGCAGTCTCAGCGGAGGGGACGAGCAGTACTTC.

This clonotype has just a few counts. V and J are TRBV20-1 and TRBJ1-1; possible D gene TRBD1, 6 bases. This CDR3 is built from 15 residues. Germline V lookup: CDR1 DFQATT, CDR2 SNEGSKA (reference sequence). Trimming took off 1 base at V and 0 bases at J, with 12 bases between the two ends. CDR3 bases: TGCAGTGCTAGAGCCCCGACAGGTGTGAACACTGAAGCTTTCTTT. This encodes CSARAPTGVNTEAFF.

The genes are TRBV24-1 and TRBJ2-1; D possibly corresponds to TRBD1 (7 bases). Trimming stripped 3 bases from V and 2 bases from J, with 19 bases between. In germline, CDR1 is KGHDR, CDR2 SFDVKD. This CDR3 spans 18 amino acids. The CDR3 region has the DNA TGTGCCACCAGTGATACGGGACAGTCAGGAGGGACCTACAATGAGCAGTTCTTC. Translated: CATSDTGQSGGTYNEQFF.

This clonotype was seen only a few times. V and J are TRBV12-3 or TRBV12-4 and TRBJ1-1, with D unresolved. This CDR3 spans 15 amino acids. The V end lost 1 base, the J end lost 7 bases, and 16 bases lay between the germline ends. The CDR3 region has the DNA TGTGCCAGCAGTTTAGGGGGTGCGCCCAACGGTGAAGCTTTCTTT. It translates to CASSLGGAPNGEAFF.